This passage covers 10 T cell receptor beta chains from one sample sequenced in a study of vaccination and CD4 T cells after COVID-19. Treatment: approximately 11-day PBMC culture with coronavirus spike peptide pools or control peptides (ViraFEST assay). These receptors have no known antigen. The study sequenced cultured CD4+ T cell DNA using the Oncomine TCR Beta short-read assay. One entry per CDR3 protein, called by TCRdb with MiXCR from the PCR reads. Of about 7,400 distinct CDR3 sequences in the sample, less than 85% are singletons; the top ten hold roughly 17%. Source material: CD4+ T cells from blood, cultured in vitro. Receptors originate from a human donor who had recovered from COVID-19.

CDR3 in DNA: TGTGCCAGCAGTGACGTCGGCCGGGGGGGCTACACCTTC. Protein sequence: CASSDVGRGGYTF. The genes are TRBV25-1 and TRBJ1-2, with a tentative D call TRBD1 (5 bases). V lost 3 bases and J 8 bases, leaving 13 bases between the germline ends. The CDR3 is 13 residues long. Looked up from germline, CDR1 is MGHDK and CDR2 is SYGVNS.

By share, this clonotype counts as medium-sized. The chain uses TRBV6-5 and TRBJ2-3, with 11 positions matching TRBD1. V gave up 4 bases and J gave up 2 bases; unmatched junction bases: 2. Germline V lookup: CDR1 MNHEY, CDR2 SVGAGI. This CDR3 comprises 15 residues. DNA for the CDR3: TGTGCCAGCAGTTCCGGACAGGGGGCCACAGATACGCAGTATTTT. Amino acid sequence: CASSSGQGATDTQYF.

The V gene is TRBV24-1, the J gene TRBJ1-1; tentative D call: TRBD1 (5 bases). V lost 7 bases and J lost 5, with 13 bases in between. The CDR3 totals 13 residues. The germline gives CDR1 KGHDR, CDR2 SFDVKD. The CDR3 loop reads CATSNRLGTEAFF. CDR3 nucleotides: TGTGCCACCAGCAACAGGCTGGGGACTGAAGCTTTCTTT.

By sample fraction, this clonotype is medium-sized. CDR3 in amino acids: CASSKGGLSNQPQHF. The DNA of the CDR3 is TGTGCCAGCAGTAAGGGGGGCCTTAGCAATCAGCCCCAGCATTTT. The chain couples TRBV27 to TRBJ1-5; tentative D call: TRBD1 (6 bases). V lost 5 bases and J 0 bases, leaving 11 bases between the germline ends. This CDR3 spans 15 amino acids. Germline V gives CDR1 MNHEY, CDR2 SMNVEV (reference sequence).

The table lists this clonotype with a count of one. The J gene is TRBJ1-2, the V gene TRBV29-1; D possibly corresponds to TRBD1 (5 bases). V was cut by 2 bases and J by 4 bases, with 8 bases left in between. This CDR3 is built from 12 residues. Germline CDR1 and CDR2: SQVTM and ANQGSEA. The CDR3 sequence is CSVERGGYGYTF. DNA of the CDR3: TGCAGCGTTGAACGGGGGGGCTATGGCTACACCTTC.

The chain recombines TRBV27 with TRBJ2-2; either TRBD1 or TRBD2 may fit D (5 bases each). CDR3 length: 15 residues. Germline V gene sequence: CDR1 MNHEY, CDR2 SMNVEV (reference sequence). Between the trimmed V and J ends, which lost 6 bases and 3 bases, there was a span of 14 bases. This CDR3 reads CASSLRGQDTGELFF. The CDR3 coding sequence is TGTGCCAGCAGCCTCCGGGGCCAGGACACCGGGGAGCTGTTTTTT.

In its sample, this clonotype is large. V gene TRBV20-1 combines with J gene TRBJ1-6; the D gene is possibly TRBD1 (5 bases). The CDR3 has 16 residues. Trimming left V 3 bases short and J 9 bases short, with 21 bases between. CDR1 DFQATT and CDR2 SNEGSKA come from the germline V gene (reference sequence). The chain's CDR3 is CSARGRDRAPTSPLHF. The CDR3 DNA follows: TGCAGTGCTAGGGGTCGGGACCGGGCTCCGACTTCACCCCTCCACTTT.

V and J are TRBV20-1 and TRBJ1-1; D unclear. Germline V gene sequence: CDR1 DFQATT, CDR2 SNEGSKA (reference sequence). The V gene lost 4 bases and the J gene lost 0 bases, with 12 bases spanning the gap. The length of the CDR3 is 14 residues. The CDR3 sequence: CSANMQSMNTEAFF. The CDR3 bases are TGCAGTGCTAATATGCAGTCCATGAACACTGAAGCTTTCTTT.

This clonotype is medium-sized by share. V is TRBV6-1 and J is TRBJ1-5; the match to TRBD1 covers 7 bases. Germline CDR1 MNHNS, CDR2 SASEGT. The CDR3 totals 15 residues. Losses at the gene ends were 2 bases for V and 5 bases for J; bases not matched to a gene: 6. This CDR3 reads CASSEFRRGDQPQHF. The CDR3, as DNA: TGTGCCAGCAGTGAATTTCGCAGGGGGGATCAGCCCCAGCATTTT.

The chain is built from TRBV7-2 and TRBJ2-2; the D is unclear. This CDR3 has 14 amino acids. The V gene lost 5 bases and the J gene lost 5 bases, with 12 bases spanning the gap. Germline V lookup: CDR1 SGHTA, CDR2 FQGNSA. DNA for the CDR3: TGTGCCAGCAGCCTGATTTGGCGGACCGGGGAGCTGTTTTTT. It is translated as CASSLIWRTGELFF. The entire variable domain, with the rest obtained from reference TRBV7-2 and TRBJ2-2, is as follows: GAGVSQSPSNKVTEKGKDVELRCDPISGHTALYWYRQSLGQGLEFLIYFQGNSAPDKSGLPSDRFSAERTGGSVSTLTIQRTQQEDSAVYLCASSLIWRTGELFFGEGSRLTVL.